The present T cell receptor (beta chain) was sequenced within a study of response to subunit inactivated influenza vaccine. TCRdb re-analysed the RT-PCR reads in MiXCR, keeping a single row per CDR3 protein. The data hold 150,000 to 200,000 distinct CDR3 sequences, with about 12% observed a single time. This clonotype has a handful of counts. V lost 1 base to trimming and J lost 1 base, with 8 bases between them. The V gene's germline CDR1 is SQVTM and CDR2 ANQGSEA. This CDR3 comprises 14 residues. The sample was also reused in another study, on T cells expressing NK-cell markers. This second study notes: Production of TCR beta cDNA relied on 5'RACE template switching with UMIs. Repertoires of TCR beta were obtained from T cells sorted as CD3+CD56+NKG2C+, CD3+CD56+NKG2C- and CD3+CD56-NKG2C+.

This TCR was sampled from a man aged 45-60 years who received an inactivated influenza vaccine. The input for sequencing was CD8+ T cells sorted from PBMCs, taken roughly 12 days after vaccination. V is TRBV29-1 and J is TRBJ2-1; D not certain. DNA of the CDR3: TGCAGCGTTGAAGGCGAGGTTTCCTACAATGAGCAGTTCTTC. The encoded protein is CSVEGEVSYNEQFF.